This T cell receptor beta chain was sequenced during a study of shared clonotypes between healthy human individuals. Assay runs were performed at deep level. Researchers divided each subset's genomic DNA evenly across several immunoSEQ plates. Only in-frame clones appear in the TCRdb table, and some are missing; sequencing was by immunoSEQ multiplex PCR. This table holds hundreds of thousands of clones, 75% to 85% found once. The CDR3 has 16 residues. Germline-derived CDR1 and CDR2 are LGHNA and YNFKEQ. J gave up 8 bases and V 4 bases, and 9 bases lay outside the gene matches. Without sorting, samples used 75 million to 100 million PBMCs for genomic DNA.

The clonotype originates from a woman between 40 and 55 years old in good health. Some clones in this sample may be carry-over from other donors' samples. This chain connects TRBV4-2 to TRBJ2-1; 12 nucleotides match TRBD2. Input material: PBMCs. The CDR3 loop reads CASSPRLAGVDYEQFF. The CDR3 nucleotides are TGTGCCAGCAGCCCAAGACTAGCGGGAGTGGACTATGAGCAGTTCTTC.